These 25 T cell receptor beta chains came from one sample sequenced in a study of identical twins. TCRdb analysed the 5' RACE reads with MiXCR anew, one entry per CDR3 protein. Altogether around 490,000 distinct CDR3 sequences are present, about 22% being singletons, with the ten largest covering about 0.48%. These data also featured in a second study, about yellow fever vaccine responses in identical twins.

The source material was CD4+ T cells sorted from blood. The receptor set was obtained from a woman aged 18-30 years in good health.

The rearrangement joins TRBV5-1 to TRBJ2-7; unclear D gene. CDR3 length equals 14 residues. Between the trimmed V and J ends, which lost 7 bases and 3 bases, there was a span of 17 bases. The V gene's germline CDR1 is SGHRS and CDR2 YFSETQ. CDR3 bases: TGCGCCAGCCCCGTTGTGGGTCAACACTACGAGCAGTACTTC. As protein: CASPVVGQHYEQYF.

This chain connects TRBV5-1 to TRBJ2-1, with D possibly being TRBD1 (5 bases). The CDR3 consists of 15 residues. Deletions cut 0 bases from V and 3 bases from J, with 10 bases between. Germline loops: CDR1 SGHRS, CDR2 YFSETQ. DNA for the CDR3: TGCGCCAGCAGCTTGGTAGTTAGGGGCTACAATGAGCAGTTCTTC. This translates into CASSLVVRGYNEQFF.

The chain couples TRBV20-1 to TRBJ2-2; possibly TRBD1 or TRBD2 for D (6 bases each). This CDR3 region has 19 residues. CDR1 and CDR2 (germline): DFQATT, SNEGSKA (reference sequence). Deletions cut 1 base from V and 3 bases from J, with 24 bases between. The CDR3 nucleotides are TGCAGTGCTAGAGGTTACGGGGGCGATGGACGAAAGGACACCGGGGAGCTGTTTTTT. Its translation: CSARGYGGDGRKDTGELFF.

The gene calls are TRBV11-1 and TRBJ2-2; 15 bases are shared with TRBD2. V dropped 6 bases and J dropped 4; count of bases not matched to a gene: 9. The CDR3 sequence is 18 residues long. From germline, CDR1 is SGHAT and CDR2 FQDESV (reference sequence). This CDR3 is CASRTGLAGGPTTGELFF. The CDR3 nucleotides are TGTGCCAGCAGGACAGGACTAGCGGGAGGGCCGACCACCGGGGAGCTGTTTTTT.

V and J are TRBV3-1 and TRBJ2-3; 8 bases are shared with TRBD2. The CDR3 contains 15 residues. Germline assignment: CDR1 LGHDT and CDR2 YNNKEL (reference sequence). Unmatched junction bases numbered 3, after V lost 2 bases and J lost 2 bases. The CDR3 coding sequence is TGTGCCAGCAGCCAAAGAGCGGGGGACACAGATACGCAGTATTTT. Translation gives CASSQRAGDTDTQYF.

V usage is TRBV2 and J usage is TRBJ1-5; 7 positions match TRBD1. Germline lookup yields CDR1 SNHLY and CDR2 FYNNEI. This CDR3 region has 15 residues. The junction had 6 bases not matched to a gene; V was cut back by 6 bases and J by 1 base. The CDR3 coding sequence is TGTGCCAGCAGACCGACAGGGTTGAGCAATCAGCCCCAGCATTTT. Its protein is CASRPTGLSNQPQHF.

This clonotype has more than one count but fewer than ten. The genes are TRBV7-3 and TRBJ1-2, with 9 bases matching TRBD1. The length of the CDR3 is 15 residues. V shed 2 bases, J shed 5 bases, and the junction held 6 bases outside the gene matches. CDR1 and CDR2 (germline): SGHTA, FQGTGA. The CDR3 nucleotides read TGTGCCAGCAGCTTATCCCCGACAGGGGGATATGGCTACACCTTC. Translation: CASSLSPTGGYGYTF. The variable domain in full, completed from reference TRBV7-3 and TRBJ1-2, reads GAGVSQTPSNKVTEKGKYVELRCDPISGHTALYWYRQSLGQGPEFLIYFQGTGAADDSGLPNDRFFAVRPEGSVSTLKIQRTERGDSAVYLCASSLSPTGGYGYTFGSGTRLTVV.

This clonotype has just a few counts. In nucleotides, the CDR3 is TGCGCCAGCAGCCAAGCCAGGGCCTACAATGAGCAGTTCTTC. This encodes CASSQARAYNEQFF. The chain uses TRBV4-1 and TRBJ2-1; a possible D gene is TRBD1 (5 bases). The V gene's germline CDR1 is MGHRA and CDR2 YSYEKL. Trimming took 1 base from V and 2 from J, leaving 6 bases between them. This CDR3 comprises 14 residues.

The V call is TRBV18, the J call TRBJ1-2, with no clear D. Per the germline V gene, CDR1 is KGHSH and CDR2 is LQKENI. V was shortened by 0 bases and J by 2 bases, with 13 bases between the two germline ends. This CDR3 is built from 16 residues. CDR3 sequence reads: CASSPPYGGPNYGYTF. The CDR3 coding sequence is TGTGCCAGCTCACCACCCTATGGCGGACCCAACTATGGCTACACCTTC.

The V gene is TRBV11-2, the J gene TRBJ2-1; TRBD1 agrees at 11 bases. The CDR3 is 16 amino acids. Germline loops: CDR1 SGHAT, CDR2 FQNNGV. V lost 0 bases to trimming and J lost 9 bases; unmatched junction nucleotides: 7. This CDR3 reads CASSLDVGQGVGEQFF. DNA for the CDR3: TGTGCCAGCAGCTTAGATGTGGGACAGGGGGTCGGTGAGCAGTTCTTC. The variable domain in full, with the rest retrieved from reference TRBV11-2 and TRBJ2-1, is EAGVAQSPRYKIIEKRQSVAFWCNPISGHATLYWYQQILGQGPKLLIQFQNNGVVDDSQLPKDRFSAERLKGVDSTLKIQPAKLEDSAVYLCASSLDVGQGVGEQFFGPGTRLTVL.

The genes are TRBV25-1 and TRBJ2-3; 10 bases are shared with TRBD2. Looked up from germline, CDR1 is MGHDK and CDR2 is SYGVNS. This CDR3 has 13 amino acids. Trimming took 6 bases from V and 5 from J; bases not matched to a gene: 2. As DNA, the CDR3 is TGTGCCAGCAGAAGACTAGCGGGAGATACGCAGTATTTT. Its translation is CASRRLAGDTQYF.

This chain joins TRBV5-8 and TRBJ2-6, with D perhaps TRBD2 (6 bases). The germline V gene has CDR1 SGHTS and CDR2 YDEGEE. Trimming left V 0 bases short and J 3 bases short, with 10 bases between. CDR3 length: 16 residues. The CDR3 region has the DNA TGTGCCAGCAGCTTGGGCGTCGGGGGTGGGGCCAACGTCCTGACTTTC. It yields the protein CASSLGVGGGANVLTF.

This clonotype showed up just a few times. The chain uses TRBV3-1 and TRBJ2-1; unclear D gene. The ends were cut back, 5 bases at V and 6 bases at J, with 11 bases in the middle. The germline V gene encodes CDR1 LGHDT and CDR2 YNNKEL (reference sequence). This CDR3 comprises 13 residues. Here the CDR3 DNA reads TGTGCCAGCAGCAGAGTCCCTTTCAATGAGCAGTTCTTC. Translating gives CASSRVPFNEQFF.

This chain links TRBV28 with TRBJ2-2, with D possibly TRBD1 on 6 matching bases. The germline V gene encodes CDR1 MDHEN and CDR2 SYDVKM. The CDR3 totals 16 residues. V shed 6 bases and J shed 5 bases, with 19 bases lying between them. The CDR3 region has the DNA TGTGCCAGCAGCCCCTACAGGTTGGGGGCGACCGGGGAGCTGTTTTTT. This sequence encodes CASSPYRLGATGELFF.

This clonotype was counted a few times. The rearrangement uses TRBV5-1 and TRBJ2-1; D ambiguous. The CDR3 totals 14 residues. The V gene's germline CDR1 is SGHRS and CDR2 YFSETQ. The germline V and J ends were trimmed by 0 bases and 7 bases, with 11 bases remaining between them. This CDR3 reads CASSLASLGNEQFF. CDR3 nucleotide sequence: TGCGCCAGCAGCTTGGCAAGTTTAGGGAATGAGCAGTTCTTC. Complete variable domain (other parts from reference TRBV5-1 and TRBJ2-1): KAGVTQTPRYLIKTRGQQVTLSCSPISGHRSVSWYQQTPGQGLQFLFEYFSETQRNKGNFPGRFSGRQFSNSRSEMNVSTLELGDSALYLCASSLASLGNEQFFGPGTRLTVL.

CDR3 amino acids: CASSLEAGASTDTQYF. The DNA for the CDR3 is TGTGCCAGCAGCTTGGAGGCGGGAGCGAGCACAGATACGCAGTATTTT. V is TRBV7-9 and J is TRBJ2-3, with 7 bases fitting TRBD2. CDR3 size: 16 residues. Germline-derived CDR1 and CDR2 are SEHNR and FQNEAQ (reference sequence). The V gene end was trimmed by 3 bases and the J gene end by 0 bases; junction bases not matched to a gene: 6.

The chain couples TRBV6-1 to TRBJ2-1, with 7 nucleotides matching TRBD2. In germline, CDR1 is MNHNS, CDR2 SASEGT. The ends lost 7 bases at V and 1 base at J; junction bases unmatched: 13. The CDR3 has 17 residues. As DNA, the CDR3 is TGTGCCAGCAAAACCCTGGGCGCGGGAGAGTCCTACAATGAGCAGTTCTTC. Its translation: CASKTLGAGESYNEQFF.

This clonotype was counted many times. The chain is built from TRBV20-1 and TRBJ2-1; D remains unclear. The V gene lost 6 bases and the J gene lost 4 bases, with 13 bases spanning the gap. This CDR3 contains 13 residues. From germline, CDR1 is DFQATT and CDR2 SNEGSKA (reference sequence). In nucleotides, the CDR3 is TGCAGTGCCCCGTCGGCGACTTACAATGAGCAGTTCTTC. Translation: CSAPSATYNEQFF.

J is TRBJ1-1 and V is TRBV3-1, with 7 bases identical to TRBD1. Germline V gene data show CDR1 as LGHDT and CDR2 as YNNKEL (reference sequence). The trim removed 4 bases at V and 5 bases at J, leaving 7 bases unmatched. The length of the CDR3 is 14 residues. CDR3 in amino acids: CASSLNRGWTEAFF. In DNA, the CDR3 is TGTGCCAGCAGCCTCAACAGGGGATGGACTGAAGCTTTCTTT.

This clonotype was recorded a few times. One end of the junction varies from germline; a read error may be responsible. The CDR3 loop is CATSWGGSPYEQYF. CDR3 nucleotide sequence: TGTGCCACCAGTTGGGGGGGGTCCCCCTACGAGCAGTACTTC. The chain combines TRBV2 with TRBJ2-7, with 7 bases aligning to TRBD2. Germline lookup yields CDR1 SNHLY and CDR2 FYNNEI. This CDR3 region has 14 residues.

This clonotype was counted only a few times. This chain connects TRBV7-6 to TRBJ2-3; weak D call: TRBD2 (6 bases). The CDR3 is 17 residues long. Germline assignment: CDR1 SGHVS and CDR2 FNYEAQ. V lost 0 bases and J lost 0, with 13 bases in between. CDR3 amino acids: CASSLAGPSASTDTQYF. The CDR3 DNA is TGTGCCAGCAGCTTAGCAGGTCCTAGCGCAAGCACAGATACGCAGTATTTT.

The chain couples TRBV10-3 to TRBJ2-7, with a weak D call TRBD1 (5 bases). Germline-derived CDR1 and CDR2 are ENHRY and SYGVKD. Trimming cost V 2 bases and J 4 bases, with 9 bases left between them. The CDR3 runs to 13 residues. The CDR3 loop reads CAISETGAYEQYF. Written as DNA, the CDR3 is TGTGCCATCAGTGAGACAGGTGCTTACGAGCAGTACTTC.

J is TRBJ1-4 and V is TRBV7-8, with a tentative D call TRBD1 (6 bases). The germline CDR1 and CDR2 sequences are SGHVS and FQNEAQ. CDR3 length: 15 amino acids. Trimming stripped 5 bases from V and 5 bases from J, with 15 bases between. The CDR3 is CASSNHRVENEKLFF. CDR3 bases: TGTGCCAGCAGCAACCACAGGGTCGAGAATGAAAAACTGTTTTTT.

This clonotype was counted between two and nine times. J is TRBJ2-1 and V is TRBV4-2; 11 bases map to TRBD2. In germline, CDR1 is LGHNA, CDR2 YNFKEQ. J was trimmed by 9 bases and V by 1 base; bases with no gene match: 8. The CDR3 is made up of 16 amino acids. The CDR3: CASSQVGVAGGSEQFF. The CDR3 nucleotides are TGTGCCAGCAGCCAAGTGGGGGTAGCGGGAGGGAGTGAGCAGTTCTTC.

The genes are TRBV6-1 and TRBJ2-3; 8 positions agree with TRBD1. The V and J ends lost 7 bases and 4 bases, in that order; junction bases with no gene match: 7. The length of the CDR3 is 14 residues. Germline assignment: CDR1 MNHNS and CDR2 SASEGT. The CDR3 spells CASKGGTGSDTQYF. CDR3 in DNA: TGTGCCAGCAAAGGCGGGACAGGTTCAGATACGCAGTATTTT.